This T cell receptor (beta chain) came from a study of T cells in Graves' hyperthyroidism and ophthalmopathy. Study-level background: Peripheral blood was secured at the point of initial diagnosis, before any treatment.

The PBMCs were taken from 10 ml of fresh peripheral blood. The CDR3 spans 11 residues. Trimming took off 5 bases at V and 8 bases at J, with 9 bases between the two ends. Germline CDR1 is MDHEN and CDR2 is SYDVKM. The source material, RNA transcripts, was used to amplify TCR beta CDR3 regions. TCR CDR3 regions were first amplified by RT-PCR with HTBI primers. TCRdb independently ran MiXCR on the multiplex PCR reads; one entry per CDR3 protein. The sample has around 600,000 distinct CDR3 sequences, around 14% seen once. Study outcomes and limitations: In blood, most of the thyroid clonotypes expanded above 0.001 were also present.

This clonotype has ten or more counts. The target antigen is unknown. Sequenced: blood. This sequence joins TRBV28 and TRBJ1-2; no clear D. The clonotype originates from a young woman with Graves' hyperthyroidism. The CDR3, as DNA: TGTGCCAGCAGTCCAGCAGAGGGCTACACCTTC. As protein: CASSPAEGYTF.